The 18 T cell receptor beta chains below were found in one sample sequenced in a study of response to subunit inactivated influenza vaccine listed by TCRdb under 2018. The protocol used for the library was RT-PCR. Sequencing used an Illumina HiSeq 2500. TCRdb took the public reads, trimmed them with fastp at Q25, ran MiXCR for clone calling and kept in-frame beta chains. Rows matching on CDR3 protein sequence are summarized as one entry with the most common DNA and genes. The sample table lists approximately 680,000 distinct CDR3 sequences, around 14% of them with a count of one. Around 10% of the sample goes to the ten largest clones. The sequences come from PBMCs from blood, collected 11 to 12 days after vaccination. The receptors originated from a man aged 50 to 59 who received an inactivated influenza vaccine. Donor details come from another sample of the same person, matched by shared clones.

The V and J genes are TRBV20-1 and TRBJ1-1, with D uncertain. CDR3 size: 13 residues. Looked up from germline, CDR1 is DFQATT and CDR2 is SNEGSKA (reference sequence). Between the trimmed V and J ends, which lost 4 bases and 4 bases, there was a span of 13 bases. The chain's CDR3 is CSATSWVSTEAFF. The CDR3 coding sequence is TGCAGTGCTACCTCTTGGGTGAGCACTGAAGCTTTCTTT.

V gene TRBV5-1 combines with J gene TRBJ2-7; possible D gene TRBD2, 7 bases. Germline V gene data show CDR1 as SGHRS and CDR2 as YFSETQ. CDR3 length: 18 amino acids. V was shortened by 1 base and J by 2 bases, with 22 bases between the two germline ends. DNA for the CDR3: TGCGCCAGCAGCTTGCCCCACAGGGAGGGGTTTGGGACCTACGAGCAGTACTTC. Translating gives CASSLPHREGFGTYEQYF.

The chain uses TRBV7-8 and TRBJ2-1; 8 positions match TRBD2. Per germline, CDR1 SGHVS and CDR2 FQNEAQ. Unmatched junction bases numbered 21, after V lost 5 bases and J lost 3 bases. This CDR3 is 20 amino acids long. CDR3 sequence: CASSPSQGSGTVPLYNEQFF. The CDR3, as DNA: TGTGCCAGCAGCCCTTCCCAGGGTAGCGGGACGGTTCCGCTCTACAATGAGCAGTTCTTC.

V and J are TRBV20-1 and TRBJ2-5; D is possibly TRBD2 (5 bases). V was clipped by 6 bases and J by 3 bases, with 14 bases between them. This CDR3 region has 13 residues. In germline, CDR1 is DFQATT, CDR2 SNEGSKA (reference sequence). CDR3 in amino acids: CSAGRTGKETQYF. As DNA, the CDR3 is TGCAGTGCGGGTCGGACGGGAAAAGAGACCCAGTACTTC.

The sample holds a few counts of this clonotype. The J gene is TRBJ2-3, the V gene TRBV20-1; a weak D match, TRBD2 (6 bases). CDR3 length equals 14 residues. V shed 0 bases and J shed 0 bases, with 7 bases lying between them. Germline CDR1 reads DFQATT; CDR2 reads SNEGSKA (reference sequence). The CDR3 nucleotides read TGCAGTGCTAGAGATCGGGGGAGCACAGATACGCAGTATTTT. Its protein is CSARDRGSTDTQYF.

This clonotype was detected ten times or more. The V and J genes are TRBV6-6 and TRBJ2-7, with D perhaps being TRBD1 or TRBD2 (5 bases each). V shed 5 bases and J shed 6 bases, with 8 bases lying between them. This CDR3 has 11 residues. Germline loops: CDR1 MNHNY, CDR2 SVGAGI (reference sequence). CDR3 region: CASSPGTEQYF. CDR3 in DNA: TGTGCCAGCAGTCCTGGGACCGAGCAGTACTTC.

CDR3 sequence reads: CASSLALGVTEAFF. The CDR3 DNA sequence: TGTGCCAGCAGTTTAGCGCTAGGGGTTACTGAAGCTTTCTTT. The chain is built from TRBV12-3 or TRBV12-4 and TRBJ1-1; D is possibly TRBD1 (5 bases). This CDR3 comprises 14 residues. V gave up 0 bases and J gave up 5 bases, with 10 bases separating them.

Turning to this clonotype: An end of the junction does not agree with germline; a read error may underlie this. The chain couples TRBV6-2 or TRBV6-3 to TRBJ2-7; TRBD2 aligns across 13 bases. This CDR3 spans 12 amino acids. The germline gives CDR1 MNHEY, CDR2 SVGEGT. CDR3 nucleotides: TGTGCCAGCACCGGACTAGCGGGAGAGAGAGATTTC. Translated: CASTGLAGERDF.

Ten or more counts support this clonotype. The rearrangement joins TRBV6-5 to TRBJ2-3, with 11 bases identical to TRBD1. J lost 3 bases, V lost 7 bases, and 3 bases had no gene match. Per the germline V gene, CDR1 is MNHEY and CDR2 is SVGAGI. The CDR3 length is 14 residues. The CDR3: CASMDRGRTDTQYF. CDR3 DNA sequence: TGTGCCAGCATGGACAGGGGGCGGACAGATACGCAGTATTTT.

In its sample, this clonotype was seen a few times. The chain employs TRBV5-1 and TRBJ2-7; TRBD1 matches 9 bases. CDR3 length: 15 residues. Germline CDR1 and CDR2: SGHRS and YFSETQ. The V and J ends lost 2 bases and 3 bases, in that order; junction bases with no gene match: 6. CDR3 DNA: TGCGCCAGCAGCTTACTTAGACAGGGGGGCTACGAGCAGTACTTC. Encoded protein: CASSLLRQGGYEQYF. Using reference TRBV5-1 and TRBJ2-7 for the parts outside the CDR3, the full variable domain is KAGVTQTPRYLIKTRGQQVTLSCSPISGHRSVSWYQQTPGQGLQFLFEYFSETQRNKGNFPGRFSGRQFSNSRSEMNVSTLELGDSALYLCASSLLRQGGYEQYFGPGTRLTVT.

The chain joins TRBV12-3 or TRBV12-4 to TRBJ1-2; D may be TRBD1 (6 bases). V was cut by 5 bases and J by 8 bases, with 9 bases left in between. The CDR3 loop spans 11 amino acids. CDR3 loop: CASSATGGYTF. The DNA for the CDR3 is TGTGCCAGCAGTGCGACAGGAGGCTACACCTTC.

This clonotype was seen only a few times. The rearrangement joins TRBV24-1 to TRBJ2-5, with 9 bases that match TRBD1. Germline V lookup: CDR1 KGHDR, CDR2 SFDVKD. CDR3 length: 16 residues. With 4 bases clipped from V and 2 bases from J, the junction kept 7 bases outside the gene matches. The CDR3 DNA reads TGTGCCACCAGTGAGGAGGGACAGGGACCGCAAGAGACCCAGTACTTC. The encoded protein is CATSEEGQGPQETQYF.

The chain employs TRBV12-3 or TRBV12-4 and TRBJ2-2; 7 nucleotides agree with TRBD2. V dropped 3 bases and J dropped 1; count of bases not matched to a gene: 2. The CDR3 covers 15 residues. CDR3: CASSLTGGNTGELFF. For the CDR3, the DNA is TGTGCCAGCAGTTTGACGGGAGGGAACACCGGGGAGCTGTTTTTT.

This clonotype came up many times. The CDR3 DNA reads TGCGCCAGCAGCCTTGGGCGGGCCGAAAAACTGTTTTTT. Protein: CASSLGRAEKLFF. The chain employs TRBV4-1 and TRBJ1-4; D call uncertain. The CDR3 is made up of 13 amino acids. CDR1 and CDR2 (germline): MGHRA, YSYEKL. Trimming removed 4 bases from V and 8 bases from J, with 11 bases in between.

This clonotype showed up just a few times. This chain joins TRBV10-3 and TRBJ1-5; unclear D gene. Germline values: CDR1 ENHRY, CDR2 SYGVKD. V lost 10 bases to trimming and J lost 2 bases, with 15 bases between them. This CDR3 spans 14 amino acids. The CDR3 region has the DNA TGTGCCACCTGGGGTTCAGCACGCAATCAGCCCCAGCATTTT. Its translation: CATWGSARNQPQHF.

The chain joins TRBV10-3 to TRBJ2-2; D uncertain. This CDR3 spans 12 amino acids. Trimming removed 7 bases at V and 10 bases at J, with 13 bases between. Germline V gives CDR1 ENHRY, CDR2 SYGVKD. CDR3 nucleotide sequence: TGTGCCATCATGGGTAGTAGTGAGGAGCTGTTTTTT. It translates to CAIMGSSEELFF.

The chain is built from TRBV9 and TRBJ2-2; D ambiguous. The CDR3 is 16 amino acids. The ends were cut back, 0 bases at V and 0 bases at J, with 9 bases in the middle. The germline gives CDR1 SGDLS, CDR2 YYNGEE. For the CDR3, the DNA is TGTGCCAGCAGCGTAGCGGGTCGCCCGAACACCGGGGAGCTGTTTTTT. It yields the protein CASSVAGRPNTGELFF.

In its sample, this clonotype was seen a few times. The chain carries TRBV6-4 and TRBJ2-7; D unresolved. CDR3 size: 8 residues. The V end lost 4 bases, the J end lost 10 bases, and 2 bases lay between the germline ends. Germline CDR1 is MRHNA and CDR2 is SNTAGT. CDR3 sequence (DNA): TGTGCCAGCAGTGGCCAGTACTTC. The encoded protein is CASSGQYF.